The entry that follows covers one T cell receptor beta chain sequence. These data are taken from a study of shared clonotypes between healthy human individuals. The method was immunoSEQ multiplex PCR; TCRdb's version includes in-frame clones alone and lacks a portion of them. This table has 2 million to 2.5 million clones, 85% to 95% appearing once. Germline CDR1 and CDR2: MDHEN and SYDVKM. This CDR3 contains 15 residues. Between the trimmed V and J ends, which lost 5 bases and 1 base, there was a span of 14 bases. The receptor was isolated from a man younger than 35 in good health. Some clones in this sample may be carry-over from other donors' samples. The specimen sequenced was naive CD4+ T cells from PBMCs. Stated subset: CD45RA+ positively selected. The rearrangement uses TRBV28 and TRBJ1-1; D gene uncertain. The CDR3: CASSQTPRANTEAFF. CDR3 nucleotide sequence: TGTGCCAGCAGTCAGACCCCGAGGGCGAACACTGAAGCTTTCTTT. The full variable domain, in which reference TRBV28 and TRBJ1-1 provide the parts outside the CDR3, is DVKVTQSSRYLVKRTGEKVFLECVQDMDHENMFWYRQDPGLGLRLIYFSYDVKMKEKGDIPEGYSVSREKKERFSLILESASTNQTSMYLCASSQTPRANTEAFFGQGTRLTVV.